The TCR beta chain described here comes from a study of cytomegalovirus exposure and HLA in healthy donors. PCR employed 60 Vbeta and 13 Jbeta primers. Some clones are missing from TCRdb's copy, which holds only in-frame ones; the method was immunoSEQ multiplex PCR. The sample gives about 120,000 clones, roughly 80% of which show up once; over 15% is in the top ten. The CDR3 is made up of 16 amino acids. V was cut by 8 bases and J by 14 bases, with 29 bases left in between. The germline gives CDR1 SGDLS, CDR2 YYNGEE. The receptor comes from a young man in good health and CMV-seropositive. Material: PBMCs. This chain joins TRBV9 and TRBJ1-6, with D perhaps TRBD1 (6 bases). The CDR3 reads CARTWGRRQDLWALHF. CDR3 sequence (DNA): TGTGCCAGAACCTGGGGACGAAGACAGGACCTTTGGGCCCTCCACTTT.